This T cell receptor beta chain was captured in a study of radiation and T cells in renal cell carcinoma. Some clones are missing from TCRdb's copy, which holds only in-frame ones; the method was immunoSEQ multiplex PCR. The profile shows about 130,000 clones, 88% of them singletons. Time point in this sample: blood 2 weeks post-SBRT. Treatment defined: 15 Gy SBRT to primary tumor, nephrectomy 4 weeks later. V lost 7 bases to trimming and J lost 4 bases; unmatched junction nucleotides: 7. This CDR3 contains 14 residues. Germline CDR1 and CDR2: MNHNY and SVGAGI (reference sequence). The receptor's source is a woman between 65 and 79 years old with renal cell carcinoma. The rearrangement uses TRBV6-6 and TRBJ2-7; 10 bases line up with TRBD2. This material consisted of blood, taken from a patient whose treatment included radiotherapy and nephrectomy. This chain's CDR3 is CASTTSGGGYEQYF. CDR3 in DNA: TGTGCCAGCACCACCAGCGGGGGGGGGTACGAGCAGTACTTC.